These T cell receptor beta chains were read from a single sample in a study of shared clonotypes between healthy human individuals. Clones were sequenced by immunoSEQ multiplex PCR, and TCRdb holds only the in-frame ones, with some missing. The sample includes approximately 400,000 clones, about 96% of them seen just once. The specimen sequenced was memory CD8+ T cells sorted from blood. The receptors were gathered from a young man in good health. The CDR3 runs from the conserved cysteine through the conserved F or W. A D gene is named only where the DNA matches it firmly. Size values are once, few and many counts, or a class for expanded clones, and some rows have none.

J: TRBJ2-5
V: TRBV19
size: .
D: .
CDR3: CASRKGLSGLWTQYF
DNA: TGTGCCAGTAGGAAGGGACTGAGTGGCCTCTGGACCCAGTACTTC

J: TRBJ1-2
V: TRBV28
size: .
D: .
CDR3: CASSLTANYGYTF
DNA: TGTGCCAGCAGTTTGACGGCTAACTATGGCTACACCTTC

J: TRBJ1-2
V: TRBV28
size: .
D: .
CDR3: CASRTPHMTVGNGYTF
DNA: TGTGCCAGCAGGACCCCACACATGACAGTTGGGAATGGCTACACCTTC

J: TRBJ2-1
V: TRBV7-2
size: .
D: TRBD2
CDR3: CASSSGGAGGPAYNEQFF
DNA: TGTGCCAGCAGCTCAGGGGGAGCGGGAGGGCCGGCCTACAATGAGCAGTTCTTC

J: TRBJ2-3
V: TRBV9
size: once
D: .
CDR3: CASSVAGTLADTQYF
DNA: TGTGCCAGCAGCGTAGCGGGGACACTGGCAGATACGCAGTATTTT

J: TRBJ2-5
V: TRBV5-1
size: .
D: TRBD1
CDR3: CASSIPTGGVGQETQYF
DNA: TGCGCCAGCAGCATACCAACAGGGGGCGTTGGGCAAGAGACCCAGTACTTC

J: TRBJ2-7
V: TRBV25-1
size: once
D: .
CDR3: CASRGGVSEQYF
DNA: TGTGCCAGCAGGGGGGGCGTATCCGAGCAGTACTTC

J: TRBJ1-5
V: TRBV28
size: .
D: TRBD1
CDR3: CASSTLNSGTASNQPQHF
DNA: TGTGCCAGCAGCACACTCAACTCCGGGACAGCTAGCAATCAGCCCCAGCATTTT

J: TRBJ2-5
V: TRBV6-1
size: .
D: TRBD2
CDR3: CASSPSGRSWETQYF
DNA: TGTGCCAGCAGTCCGAGCGGGAGATCTTGGGAGACCCAGTACTTC

J: TRBJ2-7
V: TRBV5-8
size: .
D: .
CDR3: CASSYSYEQYF
DNA: TGTGCCAGCAGCTACTCATACGAGCAGTACTTC

J: TRBJ1-1
V: TRBV5-1
size: few
D: .
CDR3: CASSPDRMAFF
DNA: TGCGCCAGCAGCCCAGACAGGATGGCTTTCTTT

J: TRBJ2-7
V: TRBV4-1
size: once
D: .
CDR3: CASSQASGHSAEQYF
DNA: TGCGCCAGCAGCCAAGCATCAGGACATAGCGCCGAGCAGTACTTC

J: TRBJ2-7
V: TRBV6-5
size: .
D: TRBD2
CDR3: CASSYSGLAGAYEQYF
DNA: TGTGCCAGCAGTTACTCTGGACTAGCGGGAGCCTACGAGCAGTACTTC

J: TRBJ2-1
V: TRBV5-1
size: few
D: .
CDR3: CASSLAGSYNEQFF
DNA: TGCGCCAGCAGCTTAGCGGGTTCCTACAATGAGCAGTTCTTC

J: TRBJ2-3
V: TRBV6-5
size: .
D: TRBD2
CDR3: CASSYLKAGATHTQYF
DNA: TGTGCCAGCAGTTACCTTAAAGCGGGAGCCACACATACGCAGTATTTT

J: TRBJ2-7
V: TRBV7-9
size: .
D: TRBD1
CDR3: CASSLWQGTGYYEQYF
DNA: TGTGCCAGCAGCTTATGGCAGGGGACAGGCTACTACGAGCAGTACTTC

J: TRBJ1-1
V: TRBV14
size: .
D: .
CDR3: CASTLAGGTEAFF
DNA: TGTGCCAGCACCCTCGCGGGCGGCACTGAAGCTTTCTTT

J: TRBJ2-5
V: TRBV30
size: once
D: .
CDR3: CAYGKAGGRETQYF
DNA: TGTGCGTATGGAAAAGCGGGTGGTAGAGAGACCCAGTACTTC

J: TRBJ2-7
V: TRBV7-2
size: once
D: .
CDR3: CASSSRTVGEQYF
DNA: TGTGCCAGCAGCTCAAGGACTGTTGGTGAGCAGTACTTC

J: TRBJ2-5
V: TRBV27
size: .
D: .
CDR3: CASRPGAFQVETQYF
DNA: TGTGCCAGCAGGCCCGGGGCCTTCCAGGTGGAGACCCAGTACTTC

J: TRBJ2-7
V: TRBV30
size: .
D: TRBD2
CDR3: CAWRKLAGGEQYF
DNA: TGTGCCTGGAGAAAACTAGCGGGTGGCGAGCAGTACTTC

J: TRBJ1-1
V: TRBV5-1
size: .
D: .
CDR3: CASSRGLNTEAFF
DNA: TGCGCCAGCAGCAGGGGTCTGAACACTGAAGCTTTCTTT

J: TRBJ1-1
V: TRBV29-1
size: .
D: .
CDR3: CSVDGGANTEAFF
DNA: TGCAGCGTTGATGGAGGGGCGAACACTGAAGCTTTCTTT

J: TRBJ2-3
V: TRBV6-5
size: .
D: TRBD2
CDR3: CASSYRLASTDTQYF
DNA: TGTGCCAGCAGTTACAGACTAGCGAGCACAGATACGCAGTATTTT

J: TRBJ1-6
V: TRBV6-6
size: .
D: TRBD1
CDR3: CASSAPGTGSSPLHF
DNA: TGTGCCAGCAGTGCCCCCGGGACAGGGAGTTCACCCCTCCACTTT

J: TRBJ2-1
V: TRBV4-2
size: .
D: TRBD1
CDR3: CASSQARGGLYNEQFF
DNA: TGTGCCAGCAGCCAAGCGAGAGGGGGCCTTTACAATGAGCAGTTCTTC

J: TRBJ2-1
V: TRBV7-9
size: .
D: .
CDR3: CASSLEARQKGYNEQFF
DNA: TGTGCCAGCAGCTTAGAGGCCCGACAGAAGGGCTACAATGAGCAGTTCTTC

J: TRBJ1-1
V: TRBV18
size: .
D: .
CDR3: CASSPGGVAFF
DNA: TGTGCCAGCTCACCAGGGGGGGTGGCTTTCTTT

J: TRBJ2-3
V: TRBV28
size: once
D: TRBD2
CDR3: CASSDFGLAASTDTQYF
DNA: TGTGCCAGCAGTGACTTTGGGCTAGCGGCTAGCACAGATACGCAGTATTTT

J: TRBJ2-7
V: TRBV30
size: .
D: TRBD2
CDR3: CAWSALAGVGEQYF
DNA: TGTGCCTGGAGTGCGCTAGCGGGAGTCGGCGAGCAGTACTTC

J: TRBJ2-3
V: TRBV27
size: once
D: .
CDR3: CASSRGTDTQYF
DNA: TGTGCCAGCAGTCGCGGCACAGATACGCAGTATTTT

J: TRBJ2-5
V: TRBV4-1
size: .
D: TRBD2
CDR3: CASSQGERGIGTQYF
DNA: TGCGCCAGCAGCCAAGGAGAGCGGGGAATCGGGACCCAGTACTTC

J: TRBJ2-1
V: TRBV14
size: .
D: TRBD2
CDR3: CASSSVAGVTYNEQFF
DNA: TGTGCCAGCAGCTCCGTAGCGGGAGTGACCTACAATGAGCAGTTCTTC

J: TRBJ2-7
V: TRBV5-1
size: .
D: TRBD1
CDR3: CASSTGQGRGSNEQYF
DNA: TGCGCCAGCAGCACCGGACAGGGGAGAGGTTCGAACGAGCAGTACTTC

J: TRBJ2-2
V: TRBV28
size: .
D: .
CDR3: CASSFSSGELFF
DNA: TGTGCCAGCAGTTTTTCCTCCGGGGAGCTGTTTTTT

J: TRBJ1-5
V: TRBV28
size: .
D: .
CDR3: CASSVQGNQPQHF
DNA: TGTGCCAGCAGTGTCCAGGGTAATCAGCCCCAGCATTTT

J: TRBJ2-6
V: TRBV7-8
size: .
D: .
CDR3: CASSLAQGANVLTF
DNA: TGTGCCAGCAGCTTAGCGCAAGGGGCCAACGTCCTGACTTTC

J: TRBJ2-1
V: TRBV28
size: .
D: .
CDR3: CASSPQVNEQFF
DNA: TGTGCCAGCAGCCCCCAGGTGAATGAGCAGTTCTTC

J: TRBJ2-7
V: TRBV6-9
size: .
D: TRBD2
CDR3: CASSYSGRPSEGQYF
DNA: TGTGCCAGCAGCTATAGCGGGAGGCCGAGCGAGGGGCAGTACTTC

J: TRBJ1-2
V: TRBV15
size: .
D: TRBD1
CDR3: CATSRAGQGTFGYTF
DNA: TGTGCCACCAGCAGAGCCGGACAGGGGACGTTCGGCTACACCTTC

J: TRBJ1-2
V: TRBV28
size: .
D: TRBD1
CDR3: CASSSAGQGAFGYTF
DNA: TGTGCCAGCAGTTCAGCAGGACAGGGGGCGTTTGGCTACACCTTC

J: TRBJ2-1
V: TRBV6-1
size: .
D: .
CDR3: CASSELRSNEQFF
DNA: TGTGCCAGCAGTGAATTACGGAGCAATGAGCAGTTCTTC

J: TRBJ2-2
V: TRBV27
size: .
D: .
CDR3: CASSPGPTPTGELFF
DNA: TGTGCCAGCAGTCCCGGCCCGACACCCACCGGGGAGCTGTTTTTT

J: TRBJ2-1
V: TRBV5-8
size: .
D: .
CDR3: CASSPPVEQFF
DNA: TGTGCCAGCAGTCCCCCGGTGGAGCAGTTCTTC

J: TRBJ2-7
V: TRBV6-1
size: few
D: TRBD2
CDR3: CASSAGTRSGEQYF
DNA: TGTGCCAGCAGTGCCGGGACTAGGTCGGGCGAGCAGTACTTC

J: TRBJ2-5
V: TRBV25-1
size: .
D: TRBD2
CDR3: CASSEPLAGGGETQYF
DNA: TGTGCCAGCAGTGAACCACTAGCGGGAGGGGGGGAGACCCAGTACTTC

J: TRBJ2-2
V: TRBV6-1
size: .
D: TRBD2
CDR3: CASSVKYRLAGGNTGELFF
DNA: TGTGCCAGCAGTGTCAAATACAGACTAGCGGGAGGGAACACCGGGGAGCTGTTTTTT

J: TRBJ1-5
V: TRBV28
size: few
D: TRBD1
CDR3: CASSQGGTGWPQHF
DNA: TGTGCCAGCAGCCAAGGGGGCACTGGCTGGCCCCAGCATTTT